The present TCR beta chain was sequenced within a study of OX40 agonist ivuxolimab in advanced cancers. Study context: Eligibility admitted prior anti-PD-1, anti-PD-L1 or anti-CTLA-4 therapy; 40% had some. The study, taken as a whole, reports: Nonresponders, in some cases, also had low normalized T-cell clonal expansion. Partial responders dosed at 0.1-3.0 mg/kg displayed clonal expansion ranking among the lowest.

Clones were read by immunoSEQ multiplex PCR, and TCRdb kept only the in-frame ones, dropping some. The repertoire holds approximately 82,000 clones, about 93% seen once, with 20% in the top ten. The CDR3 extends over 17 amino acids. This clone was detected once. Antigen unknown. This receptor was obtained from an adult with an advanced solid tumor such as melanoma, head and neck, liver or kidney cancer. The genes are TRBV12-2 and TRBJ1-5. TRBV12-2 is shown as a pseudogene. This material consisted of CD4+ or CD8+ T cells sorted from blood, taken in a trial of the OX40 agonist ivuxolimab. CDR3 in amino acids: CASRLVPAWGNLQPQHF. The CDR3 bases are TGTGCAAGTCGCCTAGTACCGGCCTGGGGTAATCTACAGCCCCAGCATTTT.